A selection of T cell receptor beta chains follows, all from one sample in a study of early T cells in non-severe SARS-CoV-2 infection. TCRdb itself ran the 5' RACE reads through MiXCR, one entry per CDR3 protein. This table holds tens of thousands of distinct CDR3 sequences, about 16% found once. Sequenced input: whole blood. The source of these receptors is an adult who was a healthcare worker with PCR-confirmed SARS-CoV-2 infection or an uninfected control (not recorded which). CDR3s include the opening cysteine and the closing phenylalanine or tryptophan. A D gene is named only where the DNA matches it firmly.

D gene	J gene	V gene	CDR3 protein
TRBD1	TRBJ1-1	TRBV6-6	CASSYRGQGDRNTEAFF
.	TRBJ1-5	TRBV28	CASSLVGNSNQPQHF
TRBD2	TRBJ2-7	TRBV7-2	CASSRGGYEQYF
TRBD2	TRBJ2-5	TRBV7-6	CAIALGAGYQETQYF
.	TRBJ1-1	TRBV7-9	CASSLEVGTEAFF
TRBD1	TRBJ2-7	TRBV13	CASSSGTGPYEQYF
TRBD2	TRBJ2-1	TRBV9	CASSVDGGSLDEQFF
TRBD2	TRBJ2-7	TRBV10-3	CAIGLAGAYKQYF
.	TRBJ2-3	TRBV12-3/TRBV12-4	CASSLTGSTDTQYF
.	TRBJ1-2	TRBV6-4	CASTRGAGYGHTF
.	TRBJ2-3	TRBV7-9	CASSLRGGDTQYF
.	TRBJ2-1	TRBV12-3/TRBV12-4	CASRRGQYNEQFF